Sequencing of this TCR beta chain was carried out in a study of T cells in Graves' hyperthyroidism and ophthalmopathy. V lost 5 bases and J lost 10; bases outside the gene matches: 6. This CDR3 is 15 amino acids long. In germline, CDR1 is SGHTA, CDR2 FQGNSA. Recently diagnosed hyperthyroidism of less than 2 months' duration affected patients aged 18 to 65. PBMCs were sourced from roughly 10 ml fresh peripheral blood. Template material for amplifying TCR beta CDR3 regions consisted of RNA transcripts. HTBI primers were the set used in a first-round RT-PCR of the TCR CDR3. TCRdb itself ran the multiplex PCR reads through MiXCR, one entry per CDR3 protein. The sample records about 560,000 distinct CDR3 sequences, over 15% being singletons. This clonotype has a handful of counts.

The sequence was obtained from a woman in her late teens or twenties with Graves' hyperthyroidism. Sequencing input: blood. The chain uses TRBV7-2 and TRBJ2-1; 15 bases are shared with TRBD2. CDR3 in DNA: TGTGCCAGCAGCCTCGGACTAGCGGGGGGGCGGGAGCAGTTCTTC. It codes for CASSLGLAGGREQFF. Looking up the rest from reference TRBV7-2 and TRBJ2-1 gives the full variable domain: GAGVSQSPSNKVTEKGKDVELRCDPISGHTALYWYRQSLGQGLEFLIYFQGNSAPDKSGLPSDRFSAERTGGSVSTLTIQRTQQEDSAVYLCASSLGLAGGREQFFGPGTRLTVL.